Below, one TCR beta chain is given with its context. With 4 bases clipped from V and 0 bases from J, the junction kept 23 bases outside the gene matches. CDR1 and CDR2 (germline): MNHNS, SASEGT. The CDR3 length is 21 residues. A second PCR of 7 to 11 cycles used a sample-barcoded 5' primer and a J-beta primer mix. In TCRdb, the 5' RACE reads were re-called with MiXCR into one record per CDR3 protein. The sample holds 800,000 to 950,000 distinct CDR3 sequences, 25% to 35% seen once. The data were obtained in a study of blood T cells in healthy people across ages. The same specimen was also included in a second study, on T cells of mothers and their children.

This clonotype was obtained from a woman aged 40-49 years in good health. The rearrangement links TRBV6-1 to TRBJ1-1; 7 positions match TRBD1. The sequencing sample was made of blood. The CDR3 nucleotides read TGTGCCAGCAGTGCTAAATCGGTCATAGACAGGGTCCGGACTATGAACACTGAAGCTTTCTTT. Amino acids: CASSAKSVIDRVRTMNTEAFF.